This T cell receptor (beta chain) was identified during a study of OX40 agonist ivuxolimab in advanced cancers. With autoimmune disease history or systemic immunosuppression, patients were excluded. Study-level results: More expanded clones were seen, on average, in CD8+ T cells than in CD4+.

Generated by immunoSEQ multiplex PCR, the TCRdb table keeps only in-frame clones and is missing some. The sample consists of under 95,000 clones, 80% to 90% of them appearing once. Concerning this clone: Antigen specificity is unknown.

Germline CDR1 reads LNHDA; CDR2 reads SQIVND (reference sequence). V trimming: 4 bases; J trimming: 3 bases; junction bases outside the gene matches: 7. CDR3 size: 15 residues. This receptor was taken from an adult with an advanced solid tumor such as melanoma, head and neck, liver or kidney cancer. The input for sequencing was CD4+ or CD8+ T cells sorted from blood, taken in a trial of the OX40 agonist ivuxolimab. J is TRBJ2-3 and V is TRBV19; 7 bases agree with TRBD2. The CDR3: CASSRRGIRTDTQYF. The CDR3 DNA is TGTGCCAGTAGTAGGCGGGGGATAAGGACAGATACGCAGTATTTT.